The 26 T cell receptor beta chains below come from one sample, sequenced in a study of T cell responses to AZD1222 COVID-19 vaccine. Profiled with immunoSEQ multiplex PCR; TCRdb holds only in-frame clones, not every one. The repertoire has about 67,000 clones, around four fifths of them found once; the top ten carry about 6%. This sample comprised peripheral blood, obtained 28 days after the second AZD1222 dose. The source of these receptors is an adult who received the AZD1222 COVID-19 vaccine.

This chain joins TRBV7-2 and TRBJ1-6; D may be TRBD1 (6 bases). V was shortened by 1 base and J by 7 bases, with 11 bases between the two germline ends. The CDR3 loop spans 15 amino acids. The V gene's germline CDR1 is SGHTA and CDR2 FQGNSA. The CDR3 region has the DNA TGTGCCAGCAGCTTAGGGGGGCGGGAGAATTCACCCCTCCACTTT. This sequence encodes CASSLGGRENSPLHF.

The rearrangement uses TRBV6-5 and TRBJ2-1, with D perhaps matching TRBD2 (6 bases). CDR3 length: 15 amino acids. Germline CDR1 MNHEY, CDR2 SVGAGI. V lost 5 bases and J lost 3, with 14 bases in between. CDR3 DNA sequence: TGTGCCAGCAGTCCCGCGGGACGAGACTACAATGAGCAGTTCTTC. Residues: CASSPAGRDYNEQFF.

CDR3 in DNA: TGCAGCGTAGTCCGACAGGGGGCGGGGGAGCAGTACTTC. Protein sequence: CSVVRQGAGEQYF. This chain connects TRBV29-1 to TRBJ2-7; 10 bases align to TRBD1. Germline V CDR1 and CDR2: SQVTM, ANQGSEA. With 6 bases clipped from V and 7 bases from J, the junction kept 9 bases outside the gene matches. This CDR3 has 13 amino acids.

The chain is built from TRBV24-1 and TRBJ2-2, with no clear D. V was pared by 0 bases and J by 6 bases, with 4 bases between. Germline V gene sequence: CDR1 KGHDR, CDR2 SFDVKD. This CDR3 is built from 13 residues. The chain's CDR3 is CATSDLWAGELFF. As DNA, the CDR3 is TGTGCCACCAGTGATTTGTGGGCCGGGGAGCTGTTTTTT.

This chain uses TRBV5-1 with TRBJ1-5; D is unresolved. The CDR3 totals 15 residues. V lost 0 bases and J lost 2, with 9 bases in between. In germline, CDR1 is SGHRS, CDR2 YFSETQ. The CDR3 sequence is CASSLGGFGNQPQHF. The DNA for the CDR3 is TGCGCCAGCAGCTTGGGCGGCTTTGGCAATCAGCCCCAGCATTTT. The whole variable domain, remainder taken from reference TRBV5-1 and TRBJ1-5, is KAGVTQTPRYLIKTRGQQVTLSCSPISGHRSVSWYQQTPGQGLQFLFEYFSETQRNKGNFPGRFSGRQFSNSRSEMNVSTLELGDSALYLCASSLGGFGNQPQHFGDGTRLSIL.

The rearrangement joins TRBV27 to TRBJ1-2, with D possibly TRBD1 on 5 matching bases. Between the trimmed V and J ends, which lost 3 bases and 3 bases, there was a span of 17 bases. The CDR3 is 16 residues long. Germline-derived CDR1 and CDR2 are MNHEY and SMNVEV (reference sequence). The CDR3 protein is CASSFKGVEGYYGYTF. CDR3 nucleotide sequence: TGTGCCAGCAGTTTTAAGGGAGTTGAGGGGTACTATGGCTACACCTTC.

The chain combines TRBV6-5 with TRBJ2-5; D uncertain. CDR1 is MNHEY, CDR2 SVGAGI, per germline. The CDR3 consists of 15 residues. Trimming cost V 0 bases and J 3 bases, with 11 bases left between them. CDR3: CASSYSPAVEETQYF. The CDR3 DNA is TGTGCCAGCAGTTACTCGCCCGCCGTAGAAGAGACCCAGTACTTC.

The V call is TRBV6-6, the J call TRBJ2-1, with D perhaps being TRBD1 or TRBD2 (5 bases each). V was trimmed by 7 bases and J by 6 bases, leaving 16 bases between them. There are 14 residues in the CDR3. Looked up from germline, CDR1 is MNHNY and CDR2 is SVGAGI (reference sequence). In DNA form, the CDR3 reads TGTGCCAGCACCCTCCGGGGCTCCAGCAATGAGCAGTTCTTC. This gives the protein CASTLRGSSNEQFF.

The V gene is TRBV25-1, the J gene TRBJ2-3; the match to TRBD1 covers 9 bases. V was pared by 10 bases and J by 4 bases, with 6 bases of the junction left unmatched. There are 13 residues in the CDR3. Germline V lookup: CDR1 MGHDK, CDR2 SYGVNS. CDR3 in amino acids: CATNRGHADTQYF. The DNA for the CDR3 is TGTGCCACCAACAGGGGGCATGCAGATACGCAGTATTTT. Full variable domain (missing parts from reference TRBV25-1 and TRBJ2-3): EADIYQTPRYLVIGTGKKITLECSQTMGHDKMYWYQQDPGMELHLIHYSYGVNSTEKGDLSSESTVSRIRTEHFPLTLESARPSHTSQYLCATNRGHADTQYFGPGTRLTVL.

The V and J genes are TRBV25-1 and TRBJ2-5; 7 bases map to TRBD1. The CDR3 has 11 amino acids. Germline lookup yields CDR1 MGHDK and CDR2 SYGVNS. V lost 5 bases and J lost 7; bases outside the gene matches: 1. The CDR3 here is CASSPGGTQYF. The CDR3 DNA reads TGTGCCAGCAGTCCAGGGGGGACCCAGTACTTC.

The V call is TRBV7-2, the J call TRBJ2-3, with D maybe TRBD2 (5 bases). The CDR3 is 15 residues long. V dropped 1 base and J dropped 1 base, with 9 bases sitting between them. Germline lookup yields CDR1 SGHTA and CDR2 FQGNSA. The DNA of the CDR3 is TGTGCCAGCAGCTTAGACCAGAGGGGCACAGATACGCAGTATTTT. Translation: CASSLDQRGTDTQYF.

The chain employs TRBV19 and TRBJ1-1, with D possibly matching TRBD1 (5 bases). The CDR3 is 15 residues long. CDR1 LNHDA and CDR2 SQIVND come from the germline V gene (reference sequence). Between the trimmed V and J ends, which lost 4 bases and 0 bases, there was a span of 12 bases. The CDR3 DNA reads as TGTGCCAGTAGTAAAGGGGCAGCCATGAACACTGAAGCTTTCTTT. It translates to CASSKGAAMNTEAFF.

V and J are TRBV4-3 and TRBJ2-2; no clear D gene. V was shortened by 1 base and J by 3 bases, with 6 bases between the two germline ends. This CDR3 is 14 amino acids long. CDR1 is LGHNA, CDR2 YSLEER, per germline. CDR3 sequence: CASSQGRYTGELFF. CDR3 coding DNA: TGCGCCAGCAGCCAAGGCCGGTACACCGGGGAGCTGTTTTTT.

The J gene is TRBJ1-2, the V gene TRBV6-5; 9 bases are shared with TRBD1. The CDR3 is 14 amino acids. Trimming at V came to 6 bases and at J to 7 bases, leaving 9 bases not matched to a gene. Germline V gives CDR1 MNHEY, CDR2 SVGAGI. CDR3 sequence: CASRTSGQGGGYTF. The CDR3 DNA sequence: TGTGCCAGCAGGACATCGGGACAGGGCGGTGGCTACACCTTC.

The chain recombines TRBV7-8 with TRBJ1-6; weak D call: TRBD1 (5 bases). Trimming stripped 3 bases from V and 6 bases from J, with 9 bases between. This CDR3 has 14 amino acids. Germline lookup yields CDR1 SGHVS and CDR2 FQNEAQ. Written as DNA, the CDR3 is TGTGCCAGCAGCTTCAGGGATTCTAATTCACCCCTCCACTTT. This gives the protein CASSFRDSNSPLHF. The whole variable domain, filled in from reference TRBV7-8 and TRBJ1-6, reads GAGVSQSPRYKVAKRGQDVALRCDPISGHVSLFWYQQALGQGPEFLTYFQNEAQLDKSGLPSDRFFAERPEGSVSTLKIQRTQQEDSAVYLCASSFRDSNSPLHFGNGTRLTVT.

This clone appeared a few times. The CDR3 loop is CASSPNTGTYEQYF. In nucleotides, the CDR3 is TGTGCCAGCTCACCAAACACAGGGACCTACGAGCAGTACTTC. V is TRBV18 and J is TRBJ2-7; a possible D gene is TRBD1 (6 bases). The germline gives CDR1 KGHSH, CDR2 LQKENI. This CDR3 contains 14 residues. V shed 2 bases and J shed 2 bases, with 10 bases lying between them.

This clone was detected a few times. The V call is TRBV10-2, the J call TRBJ2-3; D is undetermined. Germline lookup yields CDR1 WSHSY and CDR2 SAAADI. The V gene lost 0 bases and the J gene lost 5 bases, with 9 bases spanning the gap. The CDR3 is made up of 14 amino acids. The CDR3 spells CASSESSLEDTQYF. CDR3 DNA sequence: TGCGCCAGCAGTGAGTCTTCTTTGGAAGATACGCAGTATTTT.

V gene TRBV2 combines with J gene TRBJ2-7; D may be TRBD2 (5 bases). V lost 6 bases and J 3 bases, leaving 12 bases between the germline ends. The V gene's germline CDR1 is SNHLY and CDR2 FYNNEI. The CDR3 has 13 amino acids. CDR3 bases: TGTGCCAGCAGGAGGGATGCAAACTACGAGCAGTACTTC. This sequence encodes CASRRDANYEQYF.

This chain joins TRBV11-2 and TRBJ1-2; possible D gene TRBD1, 6 bases. Per the germline V gene, CDR1 is SGHAT and CDR2 is FQNNGV. Between the trimmed V and J ends, which lost 6 bases and 3 bases, there was a span of 11 bases. This CDR3 comprises 13 residues. Written as DNA, the CDR3 is TGTGCCAGCAGGAAGGACAGCTACTATGGCTACACCTTC. It yields the protein CASRKDSYYGYTF.

V is TRBV7-2 and J is TRBJ2-7; perhaps D is TRBD1 or TRBD2 (6 bases each). This CDR3 comprises 14 residues. Trimming removed 0 bases at V and 6 bases at J, with 12 bases between. The V gene's germline CDR1 is SGHTA and CDR2 FQGNSA. The CDR3, as DNA: TGTGCCAGCAGCTTAGCGGGGGGCAACCCCGAGCAGTACTTC. This encodes CASSLAGGNPEQYF.

The chain has TRBV7-6 and TRBJ2-3; tentative D call: TRBD2 (6 bases). The CDR3 length is 15 residues. CDR1 and CDR2 (germline): SGHVS, FNYEAQ. V was clipped by 3 bases and J by 1 base, with 11 bases between them. This CDR3 reads CASSLRGPGTDTQYF. The CDR3 DNA follows: TGTGCCAGCAGCTTGCGGGGCCCCGGCACAGATACGCAGTATTTT.

CDR3 protein: CASSVPLGGRSINYGYTF. The CDR3, as DNA: TGTGCCAGCAGCGTACCTCTGGGGGGCCGGTCCATAAACTATGGCTACACCTTC. J is TRBJ1-2 and V is TRBV9; tentatively, D is TRBD1 (6 bases). This CDR3 has 18 residues. Germline V gives CDR1 SGDLS, CDR2 YYNGEE. V lost 1 base, J lost 2 bases, and 21 bases lay in between. Together with reference TRBV9 and TRBJ1-2, the CDR3 gives the full variable domain: DSGVTQTPKHLITATGQRVTLRCSPRSGDLSVYWYQQSLDQGLQFLIQYYNGEERAKGNILERFSAQQFPDLHSELNLSSLELGDSALYFCASSVPLGGRSINYGYTFGSGTRLTVV.

This clone appeared a few times. The chain joins TRBV5-4 to TRBJ1-2; D may be TRBD1 (5 bases). Germline assignment: CDR1 SGHNT and CDR2 YYREEE (reference sequence). Trimming left V 1 base short and J 6 bases short, with 13 bases between. The CDR3 is made up of 14 amino acids. The CDR3 DNA sequence: TGTGCCAGCAGCTTGTCGGGGGTAAGGCATGGCTACACCTTC. It translates to CASSLSGVRHGYTF. The whole variable domain, filled in from reference TRBV5-4 and TRBJ1-2, reads ETGVTQSPTHLIKTRGQQVTLRCSSQSGHNTVSWYQQALGQGPQFIFQYYREEENGRGNFPPRFSGLQFPNYSSELNVNALELDDSALYLCASSLSGVRHGYTFGSGTRLTVV.

This clone was detected a few times. The rearrangement joins TRBV18 to TRBJ2-1; unclear D gene. CDR3 length: 13 amino acids. Trimming stripped 3 bases from V and 5 bases from J, with 8 bases between. Germline values: CDR1 KGHSH, CDR2 LQKENI. The CDR3 bases are TGTGCCAGCTCACCTTCCGGAGACAATGAGCAGTTCTTC. It codes for CASSPSGDNEQFF. The variable domain in full, completed from reference TRBV18 and TRBJ2-1, reads NAGVMQNPRHLVRRRGQEARLRCSPMKGHSHVYWYRQLPEEGLKFMVYLQKENIIDESGMPKERFSAEFPKEGPSILRIQQVVRGDSAAYFCASSPSGDNEQFFGPGTRLTVL.

This clone was counted once. The chain carries TRBV12-3 or TRBV12-4 and TRBJ2-1; no clear D. This CDR3 region has 11 residues. Trimming pared 4 bases from V and 12 bases from J, leaving 10 bases between. CDR3 loop: CASSSVTGQFF. The CDR3 region has the DNA TGTGCCAGCAGTTCGGTCACCGGGCAGTTCTTC.

The rearrangement uses TRBV6-6 and TRBJ2-1; 7 bases map to TRBD2. The CDR3 has 15 amino acids. The germline gives CDR1 MNHNY, CDR2 SVGAGI (reference sequence). V lost 6 bases to trimming and J lost 3 bases; unmatched junction nucleotides: 8. The CDR3 sequence: CASRTGTIIYNEQFF. The CDR3 bases are TGTGCCAGCAGAACCGGGACTATCATCTACAATGAGCAGTTCTTC.